Reported below is one TCR beta chain. The antigen is not known. The protocol was immunoSEQ multiplex PCR, while the TCRdb copy is restricted to in-frame clones and leaves out a portion. The sample lists some 200,000 clones; about four fifths were seen once. The source of the sample is a study of cytotoxic CD8 clonotypes in ibrutinib-treated CLL. Study at large: Samples yielded averages of around 280,000 productive templates and fewer than 95,000 productive rearrangements. Findings of the study overall: Public clonotypes proved infrequent, and on treatment they shrank or remained steady. Clonality at baseline surpassed age-matched healthy donors and tracked circulating CD8+ T-cell counts.

After removal of 3 bases from V and 0 bases from J, the junction contained 4 bases not matched to a gene. This CDR3 comprises 16 residues. Germline assignment: CDR1 KGHSH and CDR2 LQKENI. The material sequenced was PBMCs, taken after 12 months of ibrutinib treatment. The receptor was derived from a human donor with chronic lymphocytic leukemia. The V call is TRBV18, the J call TRBJ1-4; 7 bases line up with TRBD1. This chain's CDR3 is CASSPGQLSTNEKLFF. CDR3 bases: TGTGCCAGCTCACCGGGACAGTTATCAACTAATGAAAAACTGTTTTTT.